Following are 17 T cell receptor beta chains from one sample sequenced in a study of T-cell memory formation after mild COVID-19. TCRdb redid the calling of the 5' RACE reads with MiXCR, one entry per CDR3 protein. The sample has tens of thousands of distinct CDR3 sequences; 9.3% are singletons. The specimen was PBMCs or a T cell subset sorted from them (not recorded which). The receptor set was obtained from a man younger than 30 who had mild COVID-19 (a few samples of this study predate the infection). Cell type and time point are not known.

This clonotype came up a few times. J is TRBJ1-1 and V is TRBV27; weak D call: TRBD1 (5 bases). The V gene's germline CDR1 is MNHEY and CDR2 SMNVEV (reference sequence). The CDR3 is made up of 13 amino acids. With 1 base removed from V and 5 bases from J, the gap between germline ends came to 8 bases. This CDR3 is CASSLFRGTEAFF. The CDR3 DNA sequence: TGTGCCAGCAGTTTATTTAGGGGAACTGAAGCTTTCTTT.

This clonotype was found many times. The V gene is TRBV12-3 or TRBV12-4, the J gene TRBJ2-3; D remains unclear. This CDR3 contains 12 residues. V shed 4 bases and J shed 5 bases, with 7 bases lying between them. The CDR3 DNA follows: TGTGCCAGCAGTTCGGTAGGAGATACGCAGTATTTT. As protein: CASSSVGDTQYF.

CDR3 region: CASSLAGPSGNTIYF. Written as DNA, the CDR3 is TGTGCCAGCAGCTTAGCCGGACCATCTGGAAACACCATATATTTT. V gene TRBV7-9 combines with J gene TRBJ1-3; D not resolved. Germline values: CDR1 SEHNR, CDR2 FQNEAQ (reference sequence). The CDR3 sequence is 15 residues long. The V and J ends lost 0 bases and 1 base respectively, with 7 bases between them.

DNA for the CDR3: TGTGCCACCAGTGACGGGTCTTACGAGGCTTTCTTT. The encoded protein is CATSDGSYEAFF. J is TRBJ1-1 and V is TRBV24-1; D is unclear. This CDR3 has 12 amino acids. CDR1 is KGHDR and CDR2 is SFDVKD in the germline V gene. Trimming shortened V by 4 bases and J by 11 bases, and 13 bases separated the two germline ends.

This clonotype occurred a few times. The genes are TRBV3-1 and TRBJ1-6; D gene ambiguous. V lost 4 bases to trimming and J lost 11 bases, with 9 bases between them. The CDR3 spans 12 residues. Per germline, CDR1 LGHDT and CDR2 YNNKEL (reference sequence). CDR3 sequence reads: CASSPGRPPLHF. CDR3 bases: TGTGCCAGCAGCCCCGGCAGGCCACCCCTCCACTTT.

The chain uses TRBV12-3 or TRBV12-4 and TRBJ2-7; D not certain. The CDR3 runs 13 residues. The V end was cut by 3 bases, the J end by 2 bases, with 8 bases between. The CDR3 DNA reads as TGTGCCAGCAGTTTGGAACGCACCTACGAGCAGTACGTC. As protein: CASSLERTYEQYV.

The chain uses TRBV19 and TRBJ1-1; D is unresolved. This CDR3 is built from 12 residues. Trimming shortened V by 2 bases and J by 2 bases, and 3 bases separated the two germline ends. CDR1 and CDR2 from the germline V gene are LNHDA and SQIVND (reference sequence). In DNA form, the CDR3 reads TGTGCCAGTAGTATACATAACACTGAAGCTTTCTTT. Encoded protein: CASSIHNTEAFF.

The V and J genes are TRBV11-2 and TRBJ2-7; 9 nucleotides agree with TRBD2. In germline, CDR1 is SGHAT, CDR2 FQNNGV. Losses at the gene ends were 1 base for V and 3 bases for J; bases not matched to a gene: 16. The CDR3 covers 19 residues. The CDR3 region has the DNA TGTGCCAGCAGCTTAGGGGTGGGAGGAGCGGGGGGACCTAGCTACGAGCAGTACTTC. Translation gives CASSLGVGGAGGPSYEQYF.

This clonotype showed up just a few times. CDR3 DNA sequence: TGTGCCAGCAGCCCGCGGACCGCAACGAACACCGGGGAGCTGTTTTTT. Protein: CASSPRTATNTGELFF. The chain carries TRBV11-2 and TRBJ2-2, with no clear D. The CDR3 covers 16 residues. Germline CDR1 reads SGHAT; CDR2 reads FQNNGV. V dropped 5 bases and J dropped 0 bases, with 13 bases sitting between them.

The sample holds a few counts of this clonotype. The chain carries TRBV2 and TRBJ2-7; unclear D gene. Germline V CDR1 and CDR2: SNHLY, FYNNEI. The V and J ends lost 2 bases and 3 bases respectively, with 8 bases between them. This CDR3 region has 13 residues. The CDR3 region has the DNA TGTGCCAGCAGTGAATCGGTATACTACGAGCAGTACGTC. Translation gives CASSESVYYEQYV.

This clonotype has only a few counts. This chain uses TRBV29-1 with TRBJ1-4; 11 nucleotides match TRBD1. V was clipped by 5 bases and J by 5 bases; unmatched bases: 4. The CDR3 has 14 amino acids. Germline CDR1 and CDR2: SQVTM and ANQGSEA. CDR3 in DNA: TGCAGCGTTTCCGGACAGGGGGCAAATGAAAAACTGTTTTTT. It codes for CSVSGQGANEKLFF.

This clonotype was picked up a small number of times. The genes are TRBV3-1 and TRBJ1-6; a weak D match, TRBD1 (5 bases). V dropped 4 bases and J dropped 13 bases, with 14 bases sitting between them. The CDR3 covers 13 residues. Germline loops: CDR1 LGHDT, CDR2 YNNKEL (reference sequence). The CDR3 DNA sequence: TGTGCCAGCAGCCTGGGACGTTCGGGGCCCCTCCACTTT. Its translation is CASSLGRSGPLHF.

The sample holds many counts of this clonotype. V and J are TRBV20-1 and TRBJ2-2; 12 positions match TRBD2. This CDR3 comprises 16 residues. After removal of 2 bases from V and 6 bases from J, the junction contained 7 bases not matched to a gene. CDR1 is DFQATT and CDR2 is SNEGSKA in the germline V gene (reference sequence). The CDR3 DNA reads as TGCAGTGCTAGACTACCAGGGACTAGCGGGTCCGGGGAGCTGTTTTTT. Residues: CSARLPGTSGSGELFF.

The rearrangement links TRBV7-9 to TRBJ1-1; 7 bases align to TRBD1. The length of the CDR3 is 14 residues. The trim removed 6 bases at V and 4 bases at J, leaving 8 bases unmatched. Germline V CDR1 and CDR2: SEHNR, FQNEAQ (reference sequence). In nucleotides, the CDR3 is TGTGCCAGCAGTTCCAGGGGGGGAGGCACTGAAGCTTTCTTT. Translation: CASSSRGGGTEAFF.

This clonotype was seen at least ten times. The chain employs TRBV7-2 and TRBJ1-5; TRBD1 matches 8 bases. The CDR3 is made up of 14 amino acids. Germline CDR1 reads SGHTA; CDR2 reads FQGNSA. Germline trimming cut 3 bases from V and 9 bases from J; bases unmatched to any gene: 7. This CDR3 is CASSFGQGGVPQHF. DNA of the CDR3: TGTGCCAGCAGCTTCGGACAGGGTGGTGTGCCCCAGCATTTT. The full variable domain, rest sourced from reference TRBV7-2 and TRBJ1-5, is GAGVSQSPSNKVTEKGKDVELRCDPISGHTALYWYRQSLGQGLEFLIYFQGNSAPDKSGLPSDRFSAERTGGSVSTLTIQRTQQEDSAVYLCASSFGQGGVPQHFGDGTRLSIL.

This clonotype occurred a few times. The V gene is TRBV20-1, the J gene TRBJ2-1; D possibly corresponds to TRBD2 (7 bases). CDR3 size: 14 residues. Germline assignment: CDR1 DFQATT and CDR2 SNEGSKA (reference sequence). Trimming stripped 6 bases from V and 9 bases from J, with 21 bases between. In DNA form, the CDR3 reads TGCAGTGCCAGACTGGGGGGGGCAAGGTTTGAGCAGTTCTTC. Translated, it gives CSARLGGARFEQFF.

The CDR3 region has the DNA TGTGCCACCAGCAGAGATGGCGGGAAAGATACGCAGTATTTT. Translating it yields CATSRDGGKDTQYF. This chain connects TRBV15 to TRBJ2-3; D perhaps matches TRBD2 (6 bases). V gave up 0 bases and J gave up 5 bases, with 9 bases separating them. Germline V gene sequence: CDR1 LNHNV, CDR2 YYDKDF (reference sequence). The CDR3 has 14 amino acids. Using reference TRBV15 and TRBJ2-3 for the parts outside the CDR3, the full variable domain is DAMVIQNPRYQVTQFGKPVTLSCSQTLNHNVMYWYQQKSSQAPKLLFHYYDKDFNNEADTPDNFQSRRPNTSFCFLDIRSPGLGDTAMYLCATSRDGGKDTQYFGPGTRLTVL.